These T cell receptor beta chains were read from a single sample in a study of blood T cell repertoires in COVID-19. Generated by immunoSEQ multiplex PCR, the TCRdb table keeps only in-frame clones and is missing some. The sample has around 50,000 clones; about 82% are singletons. Sequenced input: peripheral blood. These receptor sequences come from a human donor in a cohort sampled during active COVID-19. The CDR3 runs from the conserved cysteine through the conserved F or W. A D gene is named only where the DNA matches it firmly. Size is stated for part of the rows, as once, few or many counts, or as a class when the clone is expanded.

d_gene: .
v_gene: TRBV5-1
abundance: .
j_gene: TRBJ1-1
CDR3nt: TGCGCCAGCAGCCTGGCCGGGGACACTGAAGCTTTCTTT
CDR3aa: CASSLAGDTEAFF

d_gene: TRBD1
v_gene: TRBV27
abundance: once
j_gene: TRBJ1-2
CDR3nt: TGTGCCAGCAGTGTAGGGACAGGGGGTCTCTATGGCTACACCTTC
CDR3aa: CASSVGTGGLYGYTF

d_gene: TRBD1
v_gene: TRBV18
abundance: .
j_gene: TRBJ1-5
CDR3nt: TGTGCCAGCTCACCATCCCGGACAGGGACGGATCAGCCCCAGCATTTT
CDR3aa: CASSPSRTGTDQPQHF

d_gene: .
v_gene: TRBV7-3
abundance: few
j_gene: TRBJ2-7
CDR3nt: TGTGCCAGCAGCTTCACAGGGACCTACGAGCAGTACTTC
CDR3aa: CASSFTGTYEQYF

d_gene: .
v_gene: TRBV29-1
abundance: .
j_gene: TRBJ2-3
CDR3nt: TGCAGCGTTGGAAGGACAAGCACAGATACGCAGTATTTT
CDR3aa: CSVGRTSTDTQYF

d_gene: .
v_gene: TRBV5-1
abundance: .
j_gene: TRBJ2-7
CDR3nt: TGCGCCAGCAGCCCGACAGGAACCTACGAGCAGTACTTC
CDR3aa: CASSPTGTYEQYF

d_gene: .
v_gene: TRBV5-4
abundance: few
j_gene: TRBJ2-1
CDR3nt: TGTGCCAGCAGCACCACCGTTTGGCAGCGTAGCTCCTACAATGAGCAGTTCTTC
CDR3aa: CASSTTVWQRSSYNEQFF

d_gene: TRBD2
v_gene: TRBV7-9
abundance: .
j_gene: TRBJ2-4
CDR3nt: TGTGCCAGCAGCCCCATCGGCGGGAGGGCCCAGGTAGCCAAAAACATTCAGTACTTC
CDR3aa: CASSPIGGRAQVAKNIQYF

d_gene: TRBD2
v_gene: TRBV10-1
abundance: .
j_gene: TRBJ2-1
CDR3nt: TGCGCCAGCAGTGATATCCGGGGGGGGGAGCAGTTCTTC
CDR3aa: CASSDIRGGEQFF

d_gene: TRBD1
v_gene: TRBV30
abundance: .
j_gene: TRBJ1-2
CDR3nt: TGTGCCTCAAACGAGGGGGCGAGGGGCTACACCTTC
CDR3aa: CASNEGARGYTF

d_gene: .
v_gene: TRBV3-1/TRBV3-2
abundance: few
j_gene: TRBJ1-4
CDR3nt: TGTGCCAGCAGCTTGGCAGCTAATGAAAAACTGTTTTTT
CDR3aa: CASSLAANEKLFF

d_gene: .
v_gene: TRBV29-1
abundance: .
j_gene: TRBJ1-1
CDR3nt: TGCAGCGTTGTATCTATTGAAGCTTTCTTT
CDR3aa: CSVVSIEAFF

d_gene: .
v_gene: TRBV6-4
abundance: .
j_gene: TRBJ2-5
CDR3nt: TGTGCCAGCAGTAGGGACACACAAGAGACCCAGTACTTC
CDR3aa: CASSRDTQETQYF

d_gene: .
v_gene: TRBV7-9
abundance: .
j_gene: TRBJ1-2
CDR3nt: TGTGCCAGCAGGTCCGGAGGGGGCTACACCTTC
CDR3aa: CASRSGGGYTF

d_gene: TRBD2
v_gene: TRBV3-1/TRBV3-2
abundance: once
j_gene: TRBJ2-1
CDR3nt: TGTGCCAGCAGCCAAGGCCGACCGGGCAGTAGGGCTAGCGGGGGGGGGAGCTCCTACAATGAGCAGTTCTTC
CDR3aa: CASSQGRPGSRASGGGSSYNEQFF

d_gene: TRBD2
v_gene: TRBV12-5
abundance: .
j_gene: TRBJ2-1
CDR3nt: TGTGCTAGTGGTGGACCCGGGGGGATCAATGAGCAGTTCTTC
CDR3aa: CASGGPGGINEQFF

d_gene: .
v_gene: TRBV10-1
abundance: few
j_gene: TRBJ1-5
CDR3nt: TGCGCCAGCAGTGACAGGGTCGATCAGCCCCAGCATTTT
CDR3aa: CASSDRVDQPQHF

d_gene: TRBD1
v_gene: TRBV5-4
abundance: .
j_gene: TRBJ2-5
CDR3nt: TGTGCCAGCAGCTTGGAACAGGGGGAGACCCAGTACTTC
CDR3aa: CASSLEQGETQYF

d_gene: TRBD2
v_gene: TRBV19
abundance: .
j_gene: TRBJ2-7
CDR3nt: TGTGCCAGTAGTATCGGGCCGGGGGGTTACGAGCAGTACTTC
CDR3aa: CASSIGPGGYEQYF

d_gene: TRBD1
v_gene: TRBV5-8
abundance: .
j_gene: TRBJ1-2
CDR3nt: TGTGCCAGCAGCTTTTCGGACAGGATCTCCTTC
CDR3aa: CASSFSDRISF

d_gene: .
v_gene: TRBV12-3/TRBV12-4
abundance: .
j_gene: TRBJ2-1
CDR3nt: TGTGCCAGCAGTTCCGGTTTTGGAGTTGAGCAGTTCTTC
CDR3aa: CASSSGFGVEQFF

d_gene: TRBD1
v_gene: TRBV30
abundance: .
j_gene: TRBJ1-2
CDR3nt: TGTGCCTGGATCCCGGACAGGGCTTATGGCTACACCTTC
CDR3aa: CAWIPDRAYGYTF

d_gene: .
v_gene: TRBV13
abundance: .
j_gene: TRBJ2-2
CDR3nt: TGTGCCAGCAGCTCCCCCGCGGGGAGGGAGCTGTTTTTT
CDR3aa: CASSSPAGRELFF

d_gene: .
v_gene: TRBV19
abundance: .
j_gene: TRBJ1-1
CDR3nt: TGTGCCAGTAGTATTGGTAGACAGCTTGAAGCTTTCTTT
CDR3aa: CASSIGRQLEAFF

d_gene: .
v_gene: TRBV2
abundance: medium-sized
j_gene: TRBJ1-4
CDR3nt: TGTGCCAGCAAGACCCAACCCGGAGCAACTAATGAAAAACTGTTTTTT
CDR3aa: CASKTQPGATNEKLFF

d_gene: .
v_gene: TRBV19
abundance: .
j_gene: TRBJ2-3
CDR3nt: TGTGCCAGTAGTATAGTGGTAGGAGCGCCTCGCACAGATACGCAGTATTTT
CDR3aa: CASSIVVGAPRTDTQYF

d_gene: .
v_gene: TRBV4-3
abundance: few
j_gene: TRBJ2-2
CDR3nt: TGCGCCAGCAGCCAAGTATACACCAACACCGGGGAGCTGTTTTTT
CDR3aa: CASSQVYTNTGELFF

d_gene: TRBD1
v_gene: TRBV27
abundance: .
j_gene: TRBJ2-7
CDR3nt: TGTGCCAGCACCACGACAGGGAGCGAGCAGTACTTC
CDR3aa: CASTTTGSEQYF

d_gene: TRBD1
v_gene: TRBV7-2
abundance: .
j_gene: TRBJ1-1
CDR3nt: TGTGCCAGCAGCCCGGCCGGGACAGGACTTGAAGCTTTCTTT
CDR3aa: CASSPAGTGLEAFF

d_gene: .
v_gene: TRBV3-1/TRBV3-2
abundance: .
j_gene: TRBJ1-5
CDR3nt: TGTGCCAGCAGCCAAGTTCTGGCATCTTATAGCAATCAGCCCCAGCATTTT
CDR3aa: CASSQVLASYSNQPQHF

d_gene: .
v_gene: TRBV5-1
abundance: .
j_gene: TRBJ1-1
CDR3nt: TGCGCCAGCAGCTCTAGCGCAAATTTTATGAACACTGAAGCTTTCTTT
CDR3aa: CASSSSANFMNTEAFF

d_gene: .
v_gene: TRBV25-1
abundance: .
j_gene: TRBJ1-6
CDR3nt: TGTGCCAGCAGTACACACAGGGCGTATTCACCCCTCCACTTT
CDR3aa: CASSTHRAYSPLHF

d_gene: TRBD1
v_gene: TRBV5-1
abundance: .
j_gene: TRBJ1-1
CDR3nt: TGCGCCAGCAGCCAACAGGGGTGGGACACTGAAGCTTTCTTT
CDR3aa: CASSQQGWDTEAFF

d_gene: .
v_gene: TRBV5-1
abundance: .
j_gene: TRBJ1-4
CDR3nt: TGCGCCAGCAGCTCGACCGGGGTTAATGAAAAACTGTTTTTT
CDR3aa: CASSSTGVNEKLFF